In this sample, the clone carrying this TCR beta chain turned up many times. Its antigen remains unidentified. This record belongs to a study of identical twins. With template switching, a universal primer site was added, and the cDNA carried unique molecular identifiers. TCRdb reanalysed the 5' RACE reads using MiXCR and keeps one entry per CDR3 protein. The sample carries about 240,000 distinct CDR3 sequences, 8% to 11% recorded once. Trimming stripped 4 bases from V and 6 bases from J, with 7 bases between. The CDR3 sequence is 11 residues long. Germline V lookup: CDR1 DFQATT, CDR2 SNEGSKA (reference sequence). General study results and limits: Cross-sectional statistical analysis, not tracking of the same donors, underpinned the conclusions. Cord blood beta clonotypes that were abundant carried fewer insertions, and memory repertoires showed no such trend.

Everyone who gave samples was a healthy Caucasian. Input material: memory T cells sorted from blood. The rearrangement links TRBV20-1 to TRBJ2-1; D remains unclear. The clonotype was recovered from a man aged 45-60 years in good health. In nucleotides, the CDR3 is TGCAGTGCTAACCGGGCCAATGAGCAGTTCTTC. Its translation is CSANRANEQFF.